Listed here are 24 T cell receptor beta chains from one sample, sequenced in a study of blood T cell repertoires in COVID-19. TCRdb's copy holds only in-frame clones and misses some; the assay was immunoSEQ multiplex PCR. This sample has more than 250,000 clones; around 90% occur once, and the top ten carry 1.5% to 2%. Specimen: PBMCs or T cells enriched from blood (not recorded which). The receptors here all came from a woman younger than 30 with acute COVID-19.

The J gene is TRBJ2-7, the V gene TRBV15; D is perhaps TRBD2 (6 bases). Trimming removed 1 base from V and 5 bases from J, with 12 bases in between. CDR1 and CDR2 from the germline V gene are LNHNV and YYDKDF (reference sequence). The CDR3 runs to 14 residues. The CDR3 nucleotides read TGTGCCACCAGCAGAGGCGGGACTCCCGACGAGCAGTACTTC. Translation gives CATSRGGTPDEQYF.

This clone was detected only once. The J gene is TRBJ2-3, the V gene TRBV5-1; D may be TRBD1 (6 bases). The CDR3 is 19 amino acids. Germline V gives CDR1 SGHRS, CDR2 YFSETQ. The V end was cut by 1 base, the J end by 0 bases, with 21 bases between. CDR3 sequence: CASSLPLWTDLLSTDTQYF. The CDR3 DNA is TGCGCCAGCAGCTTGCCTCTTTGGACAGACCTCCTTAGCACAGATACGCAGTATTTT.

The CDR3 loop reads CASSQEASVRYGYTF. Written as DNA, the CDR3 is TGTGCCAGCAGCCAAGAAGCATCGGTCCGCTATGGCTACACCTTC. This chain connects TRBV4-2 to TRBJ1-2; D call uncertain. Per the germline V gene, CDR1 is LGHNA and CDR2 is YNFKEQ. The CDR3 length is 15 residues. V lost 0 bases and J 4 bases, leaving 12 bases between the germline ends.

This chain joins TRBV28 and TRBJ1-4; 7 bases are a match to TRBD1. CDR3 length: 15 amino acids. Per the germline V gene, CDR1 is MDHEN and CDR2 is SYDVKM. V was clipped by 2 bases and J by 4 bases; unmatched bases: 4. The CDR3 nucleotides read TGTGCCAGCAGTTTACTAACAGGGGATAATGAAAAACTGTTTTTT. Protein: CASSLLTGDNEKLFF.

CDR3 nucleotide sequence: TGTGCCAGCAGCCAAGATCTGGCTAGCAGGACTTACGAGCAGTACTTC. Encoded protein: CASSQDLASRTYEQYF. V gene TRBV4-2 combines with J gene TRBJ2-7; tentative D call: TRBD2 (5 bases). The CDR3 is 16 amino acids. Germline assignment: CDR1 LGHNA and CDR2 YNFKEQ. The ends were cut back, 0 bases at V and 4 bases at J, with 16 bases in the middle.

V and J are TRBV7-9 and TRBJ1-2, with D perhaps TRBD1 (6 bases). The V gene lost 3 bases and the J gene lost 4 bases, with 12 bases spanning the gap. Germline values: CDR1 SEHNR, CDR2 FQNEAQ (reference sequence). This CDR3 has 14 residues. The DNA for the CDR3 is TGTGCCAGCAGCTTCGGACAGCCGAGCTATGGCTACACCTTC. This encodes CASSFGQPSYGYTF.

The chain is built from TRBV7-9 and TRBJ2-2; TRBD1 agrees at 7 bases. The CDR3 has 14 residues. V was pared by 5 bases and J by 5 bases, with 5 bases of the junction left unmatched. In germline, CDR1 is SEHNR, CDR2 FQNEAQ (reference sequence). CDR3 bases: TGTGCCAGCAGCGACAGGGTATTGACCGGGGAGCTGTTTTTT. Translation gives CASSDRVLTGELFF.

This clone showed up just once. The chain uses TRBV29-1 and TRBJ1-1; perhaps TRBD1 as D (5 bases). V was cut by 4 bases and J by 0 bases, with 6 bases left in between. In germline, CDR1 is SQVTM, CDR2 ANQGSEA. The CDR3 totals 12 residues. The CDR3 sequence: CSVAQVNTEAFF. The CDR3 DNA reads as TGCAGCGTTGCACAGGTGAACACTGAAGCTTTCTTT.

The J gene is TRBJ1-1, the V gene TRBV18, with 10 bases matching TRBD1. CDR1 is KGHSH and CDR2 is LQKENI in the germline V gene. The junction had 3 bases not matched to a gene; V was cut back by 3 bases and J by 5 bases. The CDR3 covers 14 residues. CDR3 region: CASSPTGGETEAFF. CDR3 nucleotides: TGTGCCAGCTCACCGACAGGGGGCGAGACTGAAGCTTTCTTT. Full variable domain (remainder filled in from reference TRBV18 and TRBJ1-1): NAGVMQNPRHLVRRRGQEARLRCSPMKGHSHVYWYRQLPEEGLKFMVYLQKENIIDESGMPKERFSAEFPKEGPSILRIQQVVRGDSAAYFCASSPTGGETEAFFGQGTRLTVV.

This sequence joins TRBV7-9 and TRBJ2-7, with D possibly TRBD1 on 6 matching bases. Per germline, CDR1 SEHNR and CDR2 FQNEAQ (reference sequence). V lost 1 base and J 3 bases, leaving 7 bases between the germline ends. CDR3 length: 13 residues. The DNA of the CDR3 is TGTGCCAGCAGCTTAGAGGACAGCTACGAGCAGTACTTC. Translating it yields CASSLEDSYEQYF.

The rearrangement links TRBV28 to TRBJ1-4; TRBD1 is a possible D gene (5 bases). CDR3 length: 13 amino acids. Trimming stripped 6 bases from V and 8 bases from J, with 13 bases between. Germline V CDR1 and CDR2: MDHEN, SYDVKM. The CDR3 sequence: CASSRGSGEKLFF. The DNA of the CDR3 is TGTGCCAGCAGCCGGGGGTCGGGAGAAAAACTGTTTTTT.

Only one count was recorded for this clone. This rearrangement joins TRBV28 to TRBJ2-5, with 10 bases identical to TRBD1. CDR3 size: 14 residues. Germline-derived CDR1 and CDR2 are MDHEN and SYDVKM. V was clipped by 5 bases and J by 4 bases; unmatched bases: 4. CDR3 DNA: TGTGCCAGCAGTCTCGACAGGGGGCCAGAGACCCAGTACTTC. Translating gives CASSLDRGPETQYF. The full variable domain, its missing parts supplied by reference TRBV28 and TRBJ2-5, is DVKVTQSSRYLVKRTGEKVFLECVQDMDHENMFWYRQDPGLGLRLIYFSYDVKMKEKGDIPEGYSVSREKKERFSLILESASTNQTSMYLCASSLDRGPETQYFGPGTRLLVL.

V is TRBV30 and J is TRBJ1-1; D possibly corresponds to TRBD1 (6 bases). Per germline, CDR1 GTSNPN and CDR2 SVGIG (reference sequence). The length of the CDR3 is 15 residues. V was clipped by 1 base and J by 0 bases, with 12 bases between them. The CDR3 loop is CAWSAQGLVNTEAFF. The CDR3 DNA is TGTGCCTGGAGTGCCCAGGGGCTTGTGAACACTGAAGCTTTCTTT.

This chain links TRBV7-2 with TRBJ1-2; TRBD1 matches at 11 bases. There are 16 residues in the CDR3. Unmatched junction bases numbered 3, after V lost 1 base and J lost 2 bases. Germline assignment: CDR1 SGHTA and CDR2 FQGNSA. CDR3 sequence: CASSLGGQGANYGYTF. CDR3 DNA sequence: TGTGCCAGCAGCTTAGGCGGACAGGGGGCGAACTATGGCTACACCTTC.

This clone came up a few times. V is TRBV6-1 and J is TRBJ2-7; TRBD1 matches at 9 bases. This CDR3 is built from 16 residues. The J segment lost 0 bases and the V segment lost 4 bases, leaving 7 bases of the junction unmatched. Germline V gene sequence: CDR1 MNHNS, CDR2 SASEGT. CDR3 nucleotides: TGTGCCAGCAGTGTTTCCGGGACAGGGAGCTCCTACGAGCAGTACTTC. Encoded protein: CASSVSGTGSSYEQYF.

The rearrangement links TRBV4-2 to TRBJ2-5; no clear D gene. V was clipped by 4 bases and J by 4 bases, with 7 bases between them. CDR3 size: 12 residues. Germline V gives CDR1 LGHNA, CDR2 YNFKEQ. CDR3: CASSRRGETQYF. CDR3 DNA: TGTGCCAGCAGCCGGCGAGGAGAGACCCAGTACTTC.

The gene calls are TRBV28 and TRBJ1-2, with no clear D. V was clipped by 7 bases and J by 4 bases, with 13 bases between them. Germline-derived CDR1 and CDR2 are MDHEN and SYDVKM. This CDR3 is 13 amino acids long. CDR3 residues: CASTNSGFYGYTF. CDR3 bases: TGTGCCAGCACAAATAGCGGGTTCTATGGCTACACCTTC.

The rearrangement joins TRBV6-1 to TRBJ1-3; perhaps TRBD1 as D (6 bases). This CDR3 is built from 19 residues. Germline lookup yields CDR1 MNHNS and CDR2 SASEGT. V was clipped by 2 bases and J by 3 bases, with 23 bases between them. The DNA of the CDR3 is TGTGCCAGCAGTGAATTCGGGACACTCCCTGGAAGTGGTGGAAACACCATATATTTT. This translates into CASSEFGTLPGSGGNTIYF.

V gene TRBV18 combines with J gene TRBJ2-1, with TRBD2 matching 11 bases. Per the germline V gene, CDR1 is KGHSH and CDR2 is LQKENI. This CDR3 contains 18 residues. Germline trimming cut 1 base from V and 0 bases from J; bases unmatched to any gene: 5. The CDR3 nucleotides read TGTGCCAGCTCACCACGCTTAGCGGGAGGGAGCTCCTACAATGAGCAGTTCTTC. As protein: CASSPRLAGGSSYNEQFF.

The V and J genes are TRBV12-3 or TRBV12-4 and TRBJ1-3, with 7 nucleotides matching TRBD1. The length of the CDR3 is 13 residues. The V and J ends lost 6 bases and 4 bases, in that order; junction bases with no gene match: 3. The CDR3 spells CASRQGTGNTIYF. The CDR3, as DNA: TGTGCCAGCAGACAGGGGACCGGAAACACCATATATTTT.

The chain recombines TRBV2 with TRBJ1-2; D uncertain. The germline V gene encodes CDR1 SNHLY and CDR2 FYNNEI. CDR3 length: 12 residues. V was trimmed by 6 bases and J by 5 bases, leaving 10 bases between them. In nucleotides, the CDR3 is TGTGCCAGCAGGACGGACTATTATGGCTACACCTTC. Protein sequence: CASRTDYYGYTF.

The V gene is TRBV19, the J gene TRBJ1-1, with 8 bases aligning to TRBD1. Germline assignment: CDR1 LNHDA and CDR2 SQIVND (reference sequence). This CDR3 is built from 15 residues. The ends lost 4 bases at V and 1 base at J; junction bases unmatched: 5. As DNA, the CDR3 is TGTGCCAGTAGTAGACCCGGGACAGGGAACACTGAAGCTTTCTTT. Amino acid sequence: CASSRPGTGNTEAFF.

J is TRBJ2-1 and V is TRBV5-1; 9 bases agree with TRBD2. The CDR3 covers 21 residues. Per the germline V gene, CDR1 is SGHRS and CDR2 is YFSETQ. The V and J ends lost 0 bases and 5 bases, in that order; junction bases with no gene match: 21. The CDR3, as DNA: TGCGCCAGCAGCTTGGAGTTTCTAGCGGGAACAACTAGTTTCTATGACAATGAGCAGTTCTTC. Translation: CASSLEFLAGTTSFYDNEQFF.

This clone was picked up one time. The V call is TRBV28, the J call TRBJ2-7, with 9 bases identical to TRBD1. CDR3 size: 14 residues. J lost 3 bases, V lost 8 bases, and 8 bases had no gene match. Germline values: CDR1 MDHEN, CDR2 SYDVKM. CDR3 DNA: TGTGCCAGCTCGTACCGGGACAGGGACTACGAGCAGTACTTC. Its translation is CASSYRDRDYEQYF.